The rows below give T cell receptor beta chains drawn from one sample of a study of T-cell reconstitution after alpha-beta-depleted transplantation in children. TCRdb processed the PCR reads anew with MiXCR; each CDR3 protein has one entry. This table holds around 380,000 distinct CDR3 sequences, 11% found once. Here the sequenced sample was PBMCs from the stem cell graft donor, taken from the stem cell graft. The receptors derive from a human donor who donated a stem cell graft to a child with acute myeloid leukemia. CDR3s include the opening cysteine and the closing phenylalanine or tryptophan. Fields, in order: J gene, V gene, D gene, CDR3 length, clone size, CDR3 DNA, CDR3 protein. A D gene is named only where the DNA matches it firmly. Expanded clones are given a class, and other clones once, few, many or no size at all.

TRBJ2-1,TRBV29-1,-,14,-,TGCAGCGTTGTTGGTGAGAGCTCCTACAATGAGCAGTTCTTC,CSVVGESSYNEQFF
TRBJ2-3,TRBV12-3/TRBV12-4,-,13,many,TGTGCTAGCCGCCGTGACTACACAGATACGCAGTATTTT,CASRRDYTDTQYF
TRBJ2-3,TRBV15,TRBD1,15,few,TGTGCCACCAGCAGGACAGGGGGTAGCACAGATACGCAGTATTTT,CATSRTGGSTDTQYF
TRBJ2-7,TRBV7-2,-,14,few,TGTGCCAGCAGGGGTCCGGGACAATCCTACGAGCAGTACTTC,CASRGPGQSYEQYF
TRBJ2-5,TRBV6-1,TRBD2,14,many,TGTGCCAGCAGTCCGCGGGGGTACCAAGAGACCCAGTACTTC,CASSPRGYQETQYF
TRBJ2-1,TRBV5-1,TRBD1,14,many,TGCGCCAGCACCCGACAGGGGAGTCTGGATGAGCAGTTCTTC,CASTRQGSLDEQFF
TRBJ1-5,TRBV4-2,TRBD1,18,many,TGTGCCAGCAGCCAAGAGACAGGGGTTTTCGGAGCCAATCAGCCCCAGCATTTT,CASSQETGVFGANQPQHF
TRBJ1-1,TRBV3-1,-,13,-,TGTGCCAGCAGCCAAGCCAGGGACACTGAAGCTTTCTTT,CASSQARDTEAFF
TRBJ2-7,TRBV7-2,TRBD2,16,few,TGTGCCAGCAGCTTAGCCACATTACTAGCGGGGGGCGAGCAGTACTTC,CASSLATLLAGGEQYF
TRBJ2-3,TRBV12-3/TRBV12-4,-,14,once,TGTGCCAGGAGTTGGGGAGTGCGCACAGATACGCAGTATTTT,CARSWGVRTDTQYF
TRBJ2-1,TRBV4-2,TRBD1,20,few,TGTGCCAGCAGCCTAAGCGACTACGGGACAGGGGAAACTGGCTACAATGAGCAGTTCTTC,CASSLSDYGTGETGYNEQFF
TRBJ2-7,TRBV12-3/TRBV12-4,-,13,many,TGTGCCAGCAGTTTGCGGGACAGCCTCGAGCAGTACTTC,CASSLRDSLEQYF
TRBJ2-3,TRBV20-1,TRBD2,16,few,TGCAGTGCCGGAGGGACTAGCGGGGGGAATCTAGATACGCAGTATTTT,CSAGGTSGGNLDTQYF
TRBJ2-7,TRBV7-2,TRBD1,14,many,TGTGCCAGCAGCCCCGGGACAGGGAGCTACGAGCAGTACTTC,CASSPGTGSYEQYF
TRBJ1-6,TRBV5-1,-,16,-,TGCGCCAGCACCGACGCCGTGACACCCCCAAATTCACCCCTCCACTTT,CASTDAVTPPNSPLHF
TRBJ1-4,TRBV18,TRBD1,15,-,TGTGCCAGCTCAGAACGGACAGGTCTTAATGAAAAACTGTTTTTT,CASSERTGLNEKLFF
TRBJ2-5,TRBV5-1,-,16,-,TGCGCCAGCAGCCCCTGGGGTCGGACAGCCCAAGAGACCCAGTACTTC,CASSPWGRTAQETQYF
TRBJ2-7,TRBV5-1,-,14,few,TGCGCCAGCAGCTTGGGTGTACTAACCTACGAGCAGTACTTC,CASSLGVLTYEQYF
TRBJ2-3,TRBV9,TRBD2,16,-,TGTGCCAGCAGCGTAGAGGCGGGGGGGCCCTCAGATACGCAGTATTTT,CASSVEAGGPSDTQYF